This is a list of T cell receptor beta chains from one sample in a study of blood T cell repertoires in COVID-19. Clones were read by immunoSEQ multiplex PCR, and TCRdb kept only the in-frame ones, dropping some. The table has roughly 70,000 clones, 75% to 80% seen once; the top ten hold 6.3%. The sample consisted of peripheral blood. These receptors came from a woman aged 55-70 years with acute or convalescent COVID-19. CDR3s leave out the opening cysteine and the closing phenylalanine or tryptophan. A D gene is named only where the DNA matches it firmly. Size is omitted from some rows. Given values are once, few, many or a class for expanded clones.

size	V	D	J	CDR3
few	TRBV5-6	NA	TRBJ1-2	ASDSGLTYGYT
NA	TRBV6-5	NA	TRBJ1-2	ASSPPGGAGGYT
NA	TRBV4-2	NA	TRBJ1-3	ASSQDPGILGGNTIY
few	TRBV29-1	NA	TRBJ1-2	SVDGDTDYGYT
few	TRBV2	NA	TRBJ1-2	ASTVQENYGYT
NA	TRBV2	NA	TRBJ1-2	ASSEAGRVGGYT
NA	TRBV28	NA	TRBJ2-7	ASSLGGAGNEDEQY
NA	TRBV4-2	NA	TRBJ2-7	ASSQDKPSSYEQY
NA	TRBV24-1	NA	TRBJ2-5	ATSDARGAGETQY
few	TRBV12-3/TRBV12-4	NA	TRBJ1-1	ASRETVNTEAF
NA	TRBV5-4	NA	TRBJ1-6	ASSLEAGTLH
NA	TRBV29-1	TRBD1	TRBJ2-3	SVAGGQGADTQY
NA	TRBV29-1	NA	TRBJ1-1	SVETGSEAF
NA	TRBV7-3	NA	TRBJ2-3	ASSFGGDATDTQY
NA	TRBV19	NA	TRBJ2-5	ASSMAYGYQETQY
NA	TRBV7-9	NA	TRBJ2-7	ASSPPGNEQY
NA	TRBV9	NA	TRBJ1-2	ASSVALGGGYT
NA	TRBV7-2	TRBD1	TRBJ2-5	ASSFVKDRDPQY
NA	TRBV20-1	NA	TRBJ2-5	SVRRETQY
NA	TRBV6-1	NA	TRBJ2-2	ASLGAYSNTGELF
NA	TRBV5-6	NA	TRBJ1-2	ASSLGNSGYGYT
NA	TRBV6-1	NA	TRBJ2-2	ASSEMQGDTGELF
once	TRBV29-1	NA	TRBJ2-7	SVEEQVDEQY
NA	TRBV9	NA	TRBJ2-2	ASSVGGLAVGELF
NA	TRBV11-1	NA	TRBJ1-2	ASSLDGSNYGYT
NA	TRBV14	NA	TRBJ1-2	ASSPDGKYGYT
NA	TRBV7-9	NA	TRBJ2-7	ASSSKPYEQY
NA	TRBV7-2	NA	TRBJ1-6	ASNPLVAGNSPLH
NA	TRBV6-6	NA	TRBJ1-2	ASSYGQSGYGYT